This TCR beta chain was observed in a study of T cells in localized non-small cell lung cancer. Overall study findings and caveats: Maximal T cell clonality occurred in uninvolved adjacent lung, with tumor ranking below it. In adjacent lung, a median roughly 53 of the top 100 tumor clones were found. Heterogeneity remains possible because sequencing was limited to only one tumor region.

Method: immunoSEQ multiplex PCR; TCRdb's copy keeps in-frame clones and lacks some. The data contain roughly 1,200 clones, 15% to 20% of them singletons. With respect to this clone: No antigen is known for it.

The ends were cut back, 1 base at V and 10 bases at J, with 17 bases in the middle. Germline CDR1 and CDR2: GTSNPN and SVGIG (reference sequence). This CDR3 region has 14 residues. Sample: lung tumor tissue, taken before any cancer treatment. V is TRBV30 and J is TRBJ1-5, with unresolved D. This clonotype was obtained from a female donor older than 55 with stage I squamous cell lung carcinoma. CDR3 DNA: TGTGCCTGGAGTGGTGGGAGGGCTAAATCTCCCCAGCATTTT. This encodes CAWSGGRAKSPQHF.